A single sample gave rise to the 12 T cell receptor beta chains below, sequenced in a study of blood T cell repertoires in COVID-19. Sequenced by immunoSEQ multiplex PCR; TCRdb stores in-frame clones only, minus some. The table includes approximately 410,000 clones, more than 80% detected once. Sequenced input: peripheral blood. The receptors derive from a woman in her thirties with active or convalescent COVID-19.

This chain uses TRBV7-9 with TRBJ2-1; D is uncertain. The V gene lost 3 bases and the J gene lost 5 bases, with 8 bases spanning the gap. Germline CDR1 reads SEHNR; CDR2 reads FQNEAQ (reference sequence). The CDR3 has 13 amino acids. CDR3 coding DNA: TGTGCCAGCAGCTTCGACACAGACAATGAGCAGTTCTTC. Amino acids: CASSFDTDNEQFF.

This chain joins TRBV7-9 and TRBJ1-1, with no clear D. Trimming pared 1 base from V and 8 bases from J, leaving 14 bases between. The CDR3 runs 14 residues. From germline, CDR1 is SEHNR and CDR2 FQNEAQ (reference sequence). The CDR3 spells CASSLEAGSPEAFF. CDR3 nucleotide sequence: TGTGCCAGCAGCTTAGAGGCGGGATCTCCCGAAGCTTTCTTT. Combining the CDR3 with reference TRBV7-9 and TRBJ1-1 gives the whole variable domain DTGVSQNPRHKITKRGQNVTFRCDPISEHNRLYWYRQTLGQGPEFLTYFQNEAQLEKSRLLSDRFSAERPKGSFSTLEIQRTEQGDSAMYLCASSLEAGSPEAFFGQGTRLTVV.

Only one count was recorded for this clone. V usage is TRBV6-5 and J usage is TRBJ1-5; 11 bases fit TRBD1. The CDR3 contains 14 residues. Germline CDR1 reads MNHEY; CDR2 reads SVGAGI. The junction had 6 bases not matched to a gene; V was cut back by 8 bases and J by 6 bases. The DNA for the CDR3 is TGTGCCAGCGTTAGGACAGGGGGCGTTCAGCCCCAGCATTTT. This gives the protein CASVRTGGVQPQHF.

CDR3 in DNA: TGTGCCAGCAGCTTCCGCCCAAGGACAGGGGGCCCCTCAACTAATGAAAAACTGTTTTTT. Translating it yields CASSFRPRTGGPSTNEKLFF. The gene calls are TRBV13 and TRBJ1-4, with TRBD1 identical over 11 bases. CDR3 size: 20 residues. Per germline, CDR1 PRHDT and CDR2 FYEKMQ (reference sequence). Trimming removed 3 bases from V and 0 bases from J; junction bases left unmatched: 12.

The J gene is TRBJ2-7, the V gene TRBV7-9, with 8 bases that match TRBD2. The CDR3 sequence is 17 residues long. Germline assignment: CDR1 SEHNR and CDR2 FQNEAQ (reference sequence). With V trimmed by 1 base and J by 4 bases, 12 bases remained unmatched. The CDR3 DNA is TGTGCCAGCAGCTTAGTTAAAATTGGCGGGGGGAAGTACGAGCAGTACTTC. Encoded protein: CASSLVKIGGGKYEQYF. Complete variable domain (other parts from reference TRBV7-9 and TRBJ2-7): DTGVSQNPRHKITKRGQNVTFRCDPISEHNRLYWYRQTLGQGPEFLTYFQNEAQLEKSRLLSDRFSAERPKGSFSTLEIQRTEQGDSAMYLCASSLVKIGGGKYEQYFGPGTRLTVT.

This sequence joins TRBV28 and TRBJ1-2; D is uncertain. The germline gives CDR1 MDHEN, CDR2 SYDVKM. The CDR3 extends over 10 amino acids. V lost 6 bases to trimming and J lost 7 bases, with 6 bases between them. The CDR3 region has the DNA TGTGCCAGCAGCCGTGTTGGCTACACCTTC. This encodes CASSRVGYTF.

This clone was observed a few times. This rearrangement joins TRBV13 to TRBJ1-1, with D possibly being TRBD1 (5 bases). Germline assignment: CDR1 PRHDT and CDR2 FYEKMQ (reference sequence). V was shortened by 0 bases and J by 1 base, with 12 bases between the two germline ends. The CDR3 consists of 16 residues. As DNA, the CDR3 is TGTGCCAGCAGCTTAGGGGTTGGGCAGGGGAACACTGAAGCTTTCTTT. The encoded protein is CASSLGVGQGNTEAFF.

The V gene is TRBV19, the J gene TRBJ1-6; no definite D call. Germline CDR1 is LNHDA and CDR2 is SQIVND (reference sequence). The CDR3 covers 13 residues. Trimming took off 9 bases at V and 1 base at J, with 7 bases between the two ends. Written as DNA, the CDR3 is TGTGCCAGCTCGGGATCCTATAATTCACCCCTCCACTTT. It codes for CASSGSYNSPLHF.

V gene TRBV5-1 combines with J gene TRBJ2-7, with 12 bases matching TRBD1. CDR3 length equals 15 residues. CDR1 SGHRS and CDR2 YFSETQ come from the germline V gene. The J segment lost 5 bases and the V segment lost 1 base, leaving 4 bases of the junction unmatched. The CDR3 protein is CASSLSGTGGDEQYF. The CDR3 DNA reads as TGCGCCAGCAGCTTGAGCGGGACAGGGGGCGACGAGCAGTACTTC.

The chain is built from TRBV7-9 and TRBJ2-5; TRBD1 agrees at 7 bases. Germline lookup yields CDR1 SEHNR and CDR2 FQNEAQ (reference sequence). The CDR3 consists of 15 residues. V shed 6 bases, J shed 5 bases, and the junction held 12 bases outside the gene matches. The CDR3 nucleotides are TGTGCCAGCAGGACGGGACAGAGGGGCGCGGAGACCCAGTACTTC. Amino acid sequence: CASRTGQRGAETQYF.

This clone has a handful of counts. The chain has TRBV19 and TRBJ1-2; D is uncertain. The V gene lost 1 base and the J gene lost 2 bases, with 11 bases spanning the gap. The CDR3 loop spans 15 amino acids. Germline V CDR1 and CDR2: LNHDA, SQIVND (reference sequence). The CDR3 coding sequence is TGTGCCAGTAGTATAGTCGCTCAGGCAAACTATGGCTACACCTTC. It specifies CASSIVAQANYGYTF.

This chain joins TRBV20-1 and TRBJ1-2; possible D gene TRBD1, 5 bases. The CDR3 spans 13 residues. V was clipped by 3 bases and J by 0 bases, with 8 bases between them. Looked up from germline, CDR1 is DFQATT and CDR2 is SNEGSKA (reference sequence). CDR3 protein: CSASGAANYGYTF. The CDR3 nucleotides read TGCAGTGCTAGTGGGGCTGCTAACTATGGCTACACCTTC.